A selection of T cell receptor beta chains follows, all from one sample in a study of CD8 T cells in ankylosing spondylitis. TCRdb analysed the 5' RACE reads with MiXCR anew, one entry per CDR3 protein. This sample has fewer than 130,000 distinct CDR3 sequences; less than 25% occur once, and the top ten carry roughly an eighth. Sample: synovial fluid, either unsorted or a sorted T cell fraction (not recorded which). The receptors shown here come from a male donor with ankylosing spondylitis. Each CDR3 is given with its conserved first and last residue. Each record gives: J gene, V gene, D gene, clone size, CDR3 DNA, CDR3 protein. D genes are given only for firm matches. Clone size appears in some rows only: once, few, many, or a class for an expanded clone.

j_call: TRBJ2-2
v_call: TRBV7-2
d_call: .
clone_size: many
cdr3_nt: TGTGCCAGCAGCTTATACTCTAGTACGAACACCGGGGAGCTGTTTTTT
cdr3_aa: CASSLYSSTNTGELFF

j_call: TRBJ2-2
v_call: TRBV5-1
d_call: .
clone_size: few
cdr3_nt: TGCGCCAGCAGCAGGGGGGATACGAACACCGGGGAGCTGTTTTTT
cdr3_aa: CASSRGDTNTGELFF

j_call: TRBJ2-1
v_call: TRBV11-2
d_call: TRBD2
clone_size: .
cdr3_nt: TGTGCCAGCAGCTTAGGAACGGGAGGCTCCTACAATGAGCAGTTCTTC
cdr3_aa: CASSLGTGGSYNEQFF

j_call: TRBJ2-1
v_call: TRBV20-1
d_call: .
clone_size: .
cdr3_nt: TGCAGTGCTAGAGATCCCACCCGCCAGGGCAATGAGCAGTTCTTC
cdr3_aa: CSARDPTRQGNEQFF

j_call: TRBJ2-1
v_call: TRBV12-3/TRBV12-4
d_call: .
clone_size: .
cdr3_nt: TGTGCCAGCAGCTCCCTCCCCCTCGGGGAGTTCGGTGAGCAGTTCTTC
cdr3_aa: CASSSLPLGEFGEQFF

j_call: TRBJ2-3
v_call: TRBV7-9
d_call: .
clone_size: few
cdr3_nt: TGTGCCAGCAGCTTATCCAGGGATACGCAGTATTTT
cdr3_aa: CASSLSRDTQYF

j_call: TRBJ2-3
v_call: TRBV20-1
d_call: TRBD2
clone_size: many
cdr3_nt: TGCAGTGCTCGCGACGGGCTAGCGGGAGATCCAGATACGCAGTATTTT
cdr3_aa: CSARDGLAGDPDTQYF

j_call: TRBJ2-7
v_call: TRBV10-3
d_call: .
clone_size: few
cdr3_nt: TGTGCCATCAGTGAGTCGATCACATTCGAGCAGTACTTC
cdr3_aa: CAISESITFEQYF

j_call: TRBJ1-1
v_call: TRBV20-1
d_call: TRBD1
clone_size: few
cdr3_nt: TGCAGTGCTAGTTTAATGGGACAGGGGGTTCCTGAAGCTTTCTTT
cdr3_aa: CSASLMGQGVPEAFF

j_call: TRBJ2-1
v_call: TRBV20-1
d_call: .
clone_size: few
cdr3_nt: TGCAGTGCTAGAGATCCGGGACAACACTCCTACAATGAGCAGTTCTTC
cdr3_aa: CSARDPGQHSYNEQFF

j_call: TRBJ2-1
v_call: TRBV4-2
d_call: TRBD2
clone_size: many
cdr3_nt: TGTGCCAGCAGCCAAGCCACTAGCGGGAGGGAGCAGTTCTTC
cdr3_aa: CASSQATSGREQFF

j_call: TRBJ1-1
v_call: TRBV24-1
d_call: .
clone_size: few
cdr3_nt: TGTGCCACCAGTGATTCCCTAAACACTGAAGCTTTCTTT
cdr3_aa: CATSDSLNTEAFF

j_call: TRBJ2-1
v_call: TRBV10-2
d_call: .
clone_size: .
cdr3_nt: TGCGCCAGCACCAGCGTTTCCTACAATGAGCAGTTCTTC
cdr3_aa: CASTSVSYNEQFF

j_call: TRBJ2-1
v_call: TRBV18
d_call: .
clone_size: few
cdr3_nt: TGTGCCAGCTCACCACCCCGATCCGTCGTGTACAATGAGCAGTTCTTC
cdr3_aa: CASSPPRSVVYNEQFF

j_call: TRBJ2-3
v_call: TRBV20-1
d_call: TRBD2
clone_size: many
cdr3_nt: TGCAGTGCCTGGGGGGGAGGAACAGATACGCAGTATTTT
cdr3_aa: CSAWGGGTDTQYF

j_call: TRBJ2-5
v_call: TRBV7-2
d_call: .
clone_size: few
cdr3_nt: TGTGCCAGCAGCTTAGCCAAAGGGACACCGTACTTC
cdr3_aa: CASSLAKGTPYF

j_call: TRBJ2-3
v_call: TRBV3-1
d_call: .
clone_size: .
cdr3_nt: TGTGCCAGCAGCCCCGGGATCACGAGCACAGATACGCAGTATTTT
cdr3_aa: CASSPGITSTDTQYF

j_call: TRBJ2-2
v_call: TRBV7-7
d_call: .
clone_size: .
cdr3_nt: TGTGCCAGCAGACTCGACAGGTTTGGGGAGCTGTTTTTT
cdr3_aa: CASRLDRFGELFF

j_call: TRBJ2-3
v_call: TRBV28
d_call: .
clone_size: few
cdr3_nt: TGTGCCAGCAGCGGGGGTGAGGGAGAGACAGATACGCAGTATTTT
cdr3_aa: CASSGGEGETDTQYF

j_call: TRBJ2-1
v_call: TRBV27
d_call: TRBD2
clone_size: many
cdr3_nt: TGTGCCAGCAGTCCGATAGCGGGGAGGCATGAGCAGTTCTTC
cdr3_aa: CASSPIAGRHEQFF

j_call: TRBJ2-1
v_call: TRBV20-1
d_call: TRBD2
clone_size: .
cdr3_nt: TGCAGTGTGACTAGCGGGAGAACCTACAATGAGCAGTTCTTC
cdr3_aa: CSVTSGRTYNEQFF

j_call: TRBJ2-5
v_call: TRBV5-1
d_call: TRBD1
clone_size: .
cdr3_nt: TGCGCCAGCAGCGATCAAGGGACAGGCCAAGAGACCCAGTACTTC
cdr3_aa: CASSDQGTGQETQYF